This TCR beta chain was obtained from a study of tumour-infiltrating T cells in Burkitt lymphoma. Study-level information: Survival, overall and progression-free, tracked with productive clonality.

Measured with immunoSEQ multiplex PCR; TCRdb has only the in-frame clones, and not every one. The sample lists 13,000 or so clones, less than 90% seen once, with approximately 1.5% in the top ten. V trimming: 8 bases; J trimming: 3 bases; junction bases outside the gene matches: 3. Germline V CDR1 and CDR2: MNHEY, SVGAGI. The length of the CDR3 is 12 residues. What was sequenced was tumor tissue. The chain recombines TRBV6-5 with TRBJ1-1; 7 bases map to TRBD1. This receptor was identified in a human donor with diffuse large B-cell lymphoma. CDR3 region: CASRTGDTEAFF. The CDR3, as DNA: TGTGCCAGCCGTACAGGGGACACTGAAGCTTTCTTT.